The subject of this entry is one TCR beta chain. The data originate from a study of T cells after yellow fever vaccination. Overall study context: The authors prepared low-cell-number fractions using SMART-Seq v4 Ultra Low Input.

It was through 5'RACE template switching that TCR cDNA was made, with a universal primer site and UMIs added. One entry per CDR3 protein, called by TCRdb with MiXCR from the 5' RACE reads. The table records hundreds of thousands of distinct CDR3 sequences, roughly an eighth of them present only once. From germline, CDR1 is SGHAT and CDR2 FQDESV (reference sequence). V was pared by 1 base and J by 1 base, with 10 bases of the junction left unmatched. The CDR3 has 19 amino acids. This specimen was PBMCs, taken on the day of the yellow fever booster vaccination. This TCR was recovered from a man younger than 40 who received the YFV17D yellow fever vaccine. The chain recombines TRBV11-1 with TRBJ1-5; 10 positions agree with TRBD1. CDR3 amino acids: CASSLVGQGVHASNQPQHF. The CDR3 nucleotides are TGTGCCAGCAGCTTAGTAGGACAGGGGGTCCACGCCAGCAATCAGCCCCAGCATTTT.